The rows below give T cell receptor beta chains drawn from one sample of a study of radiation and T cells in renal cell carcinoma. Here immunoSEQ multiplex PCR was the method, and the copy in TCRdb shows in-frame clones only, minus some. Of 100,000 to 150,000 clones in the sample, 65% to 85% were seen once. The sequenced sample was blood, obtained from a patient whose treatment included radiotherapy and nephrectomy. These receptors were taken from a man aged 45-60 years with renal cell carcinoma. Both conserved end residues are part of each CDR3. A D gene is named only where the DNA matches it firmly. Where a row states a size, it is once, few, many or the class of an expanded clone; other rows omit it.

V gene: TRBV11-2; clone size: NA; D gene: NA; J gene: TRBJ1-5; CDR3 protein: CASSLGRDIHSNQPQHF; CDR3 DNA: TGTGCCAGCAGCTTAGGAAGGGACATTCATAGCAATCAGCCCCAGCATTTT
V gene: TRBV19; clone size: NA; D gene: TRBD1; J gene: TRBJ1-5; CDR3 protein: CASRQGAPYSNQPQHF; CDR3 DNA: TGTGCCAGTAGGCAGGGGGCTCCTTATAGCAATCAGCCCCAGCATTTT
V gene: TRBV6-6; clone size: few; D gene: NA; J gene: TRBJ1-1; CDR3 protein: CASSTGMNTEAFF; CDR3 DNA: TGTGCCAGCAGTACAGGGATGAACACTGAAGCTTTCTTT
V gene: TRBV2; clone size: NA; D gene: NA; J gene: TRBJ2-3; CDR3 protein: CASSEQVTMITDTQYF; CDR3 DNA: TGTGCCAGCAGTGAACAAGTTACTATGATTACAGATACGCAGTATTTT
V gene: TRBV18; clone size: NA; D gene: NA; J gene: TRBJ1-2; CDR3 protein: CASSPPSFPAYGYTF; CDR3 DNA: TGTGCCAGCTCACCACCCAGCTTCCCGGCCTATGGCTACACCTTC
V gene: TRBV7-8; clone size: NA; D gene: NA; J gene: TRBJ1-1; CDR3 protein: CASSLREGANTEAFF; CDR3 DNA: TGTGCCAGCAGCTTAAGGGAAGGGGCGAACACTGAAGCTTTCTTT
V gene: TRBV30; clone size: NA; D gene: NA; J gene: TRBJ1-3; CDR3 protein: CAWSVGGSDSGNTIYF; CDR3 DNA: TGTGCCTGGAGTGTAGGAGGTTCCGACTCTGGAAACACCATATATTTT
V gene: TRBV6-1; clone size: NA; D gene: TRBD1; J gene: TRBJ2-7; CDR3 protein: CASSSGWTGEEQYF; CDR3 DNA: TGTGCCAGCAGTAGCGGTTGGACAGGGGAGGAGCAGTACTTC
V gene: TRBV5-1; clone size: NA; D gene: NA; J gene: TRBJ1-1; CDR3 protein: CASSLSWTDEAFF; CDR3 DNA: TGCGCCAGCAGCTTGAGTTGGACCGATGAAGCTTTCTTT
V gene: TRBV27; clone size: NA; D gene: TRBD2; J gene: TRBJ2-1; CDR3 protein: CASRPTSGAYNEQFF; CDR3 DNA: TGTGCCAGCCGCCCCACTAGCGGGGCTTACAATGAGCAGTTCTTC
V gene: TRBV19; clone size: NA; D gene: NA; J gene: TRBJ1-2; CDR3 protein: CASRGQTSRDPGRGGYTF; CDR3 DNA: TGTGCCAGTAGGGGCCAGACATCCCGGGATCCAGGGCGGGGTGGCTACACCTTC
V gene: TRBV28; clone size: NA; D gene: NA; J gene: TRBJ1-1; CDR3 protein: CASSPVPGGTEAFF; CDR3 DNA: TGTGCCAGCAGTCCGGTCCCTGGGGGCACTGAAGCTTTCTTT
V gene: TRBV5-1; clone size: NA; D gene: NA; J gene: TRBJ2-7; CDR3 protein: CASSQRERRQGRSYEQYF; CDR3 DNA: TGCGCCAGCAGCCAGCGAGAGAGAAGGCAGGGTAGGTCCTACGAGCAGTACTTC
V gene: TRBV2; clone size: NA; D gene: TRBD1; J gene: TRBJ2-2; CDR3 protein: CASSGQGAPGELFF; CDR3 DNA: TGTGCCAGCAGTGGACAGGGGGCGCCCGGGGAGCTGTTTTTT
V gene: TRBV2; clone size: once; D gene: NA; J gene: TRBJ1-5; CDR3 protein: CASSEIPGSRNQPQHF; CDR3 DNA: TGTGCCAGCAGTGAAATTCCGGGGTCGAGAAATCAGCCCCAGCATTTT
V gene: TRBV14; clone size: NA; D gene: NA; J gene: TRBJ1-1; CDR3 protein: CASSQDLGQLNTEAFF; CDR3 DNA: TGTGCCAGCAGCCAAGATTTAGGTCAGCTGAACACTGAAGCTTTCTTT
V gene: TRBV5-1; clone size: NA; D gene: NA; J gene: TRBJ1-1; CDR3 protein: CASSSTWTVNTEAFF; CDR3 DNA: TGCGCCAGCAGCTCGACCTGGACAGTGAACACTGAAGCTTTCTTT
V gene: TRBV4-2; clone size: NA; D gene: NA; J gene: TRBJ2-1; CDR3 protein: CASSQSYRQRDNEQFF; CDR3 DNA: TGTGCCAGCAGCCAATCATATAGGCAACGCGACAATGAGCAGTTCTTC
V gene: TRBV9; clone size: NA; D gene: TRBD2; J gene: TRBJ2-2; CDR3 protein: CASSVASGLNTGELFF; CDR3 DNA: TGTGCCAGCAGCGTAGCTAGCGGGCTAAACACCGGGGAGCTGTTTTTT
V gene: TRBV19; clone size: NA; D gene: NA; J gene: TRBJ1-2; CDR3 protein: CARGPGGDYGYTF; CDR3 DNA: TGTGCCAGGGGGCCGGGGGGCGATTATGGCTACACCTTC
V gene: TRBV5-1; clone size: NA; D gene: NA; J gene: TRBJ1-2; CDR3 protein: CASSLALENYGYTF; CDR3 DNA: TGCGCCAGCAGCTTGGCTTTGGAGAACTATGGCTACACCTTC
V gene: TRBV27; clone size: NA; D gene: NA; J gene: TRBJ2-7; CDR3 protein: CASSLKSSGVPSYEQYF; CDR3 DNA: TGTGCCAGCAGTTTAAAATCGTCAGGGGTCCCATCCTACGAGCAGTACTTC
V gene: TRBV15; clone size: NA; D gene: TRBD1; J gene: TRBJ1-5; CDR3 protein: CATSRLQGAGNQPQHF; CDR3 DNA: TGTGCCACCAGCAGGCTTCAGGGGGCGGGCAATCAGCCCCAGCATTTT
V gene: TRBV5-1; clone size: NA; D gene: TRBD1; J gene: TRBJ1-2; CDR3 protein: CASSPLQGAYYGYTF; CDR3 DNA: TGCGCCAGCAGCCCGTTACAGGGGGCGTACTATGGCTACACCTTC
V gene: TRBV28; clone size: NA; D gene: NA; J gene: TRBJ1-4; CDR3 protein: CASSPGTANEKLFF; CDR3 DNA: TGTGCCAGCAGTCCGGGCACCGCCAATGAAAAACTGTTTTTT
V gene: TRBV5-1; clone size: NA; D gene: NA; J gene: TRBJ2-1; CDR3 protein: CASRPPGSSYNEQFF; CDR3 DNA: TGCGCCAGCCGACCCCCAGGGAGCTCCTACAATGAGCAGTTCTTC
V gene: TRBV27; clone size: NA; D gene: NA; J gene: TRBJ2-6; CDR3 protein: CASSLTGPGANVLTF; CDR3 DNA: TGTGCCAGCAGTTTAACAGGGCCTGGGGCCAACGTCCTGACTTTC
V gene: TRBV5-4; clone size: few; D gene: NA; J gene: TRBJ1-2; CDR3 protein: CASSLGAPLFYGYTF; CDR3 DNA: TGTGCCAGCAGCTTGGGCGCCCCGCTGTTCTATGGCTACACCTTC
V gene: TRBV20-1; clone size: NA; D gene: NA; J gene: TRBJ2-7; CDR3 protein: CSARAQHEQYF; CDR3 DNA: TGCAGTGCTAGAGCCCAGCATGAGCAGTACTTC
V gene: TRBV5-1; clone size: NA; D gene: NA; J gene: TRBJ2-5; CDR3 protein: CASSLGQGGVRETQYF; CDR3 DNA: TGCGCCAGCAGCTTGGGGCAGGGAGGTGTTCGAGAGACCCAGTACTTC
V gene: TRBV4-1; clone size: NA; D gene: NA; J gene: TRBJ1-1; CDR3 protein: CASSQVTGTEAFF; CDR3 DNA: TGCGCCAGCAGCCAAGTAACCGGGACTGAAGCTTTCTTT
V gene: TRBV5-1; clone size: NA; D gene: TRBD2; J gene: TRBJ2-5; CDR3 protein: CASSSSSGGDQETQYF; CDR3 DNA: TGCGCCAGCAGCTCGTCTAGCGGGGGGGACCAAGAGACCCAGTACTTC
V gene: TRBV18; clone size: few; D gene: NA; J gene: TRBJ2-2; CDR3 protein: CASSPRVVSTGELFF; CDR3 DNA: TGTGCCAGCTCACCACGCGTAGTAAGCACCGGGGAGCTGTTTTTT
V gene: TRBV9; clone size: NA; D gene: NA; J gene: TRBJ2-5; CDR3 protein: CASSVGGTQETQYF; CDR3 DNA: TGTGCCAGCAGCGTAGGGGGGACCCAAGAGACCCAGTACTTC
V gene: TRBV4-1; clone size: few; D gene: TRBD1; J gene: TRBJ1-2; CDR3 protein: CASNSGQAANYGYTF; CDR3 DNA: TGCGCCAGCAACTCCGGACAGGCGGCTAACTATGGCTACACCTTC
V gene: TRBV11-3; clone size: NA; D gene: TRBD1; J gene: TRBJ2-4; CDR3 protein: CASTTPEDRSKNIQYF; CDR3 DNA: TGTGCCAGCACAACCCCTGAGGACAGGTCCAAAAACATTCAGTACTTC
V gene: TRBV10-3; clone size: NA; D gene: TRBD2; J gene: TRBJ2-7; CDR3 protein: CAISDSGGLYEQYF; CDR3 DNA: TGTGCCATCAGTGATAGCGGGGGGCTCTACGAGCAGTACTTC
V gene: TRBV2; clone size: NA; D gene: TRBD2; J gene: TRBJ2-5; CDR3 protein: CASRRTSGMIGETQYF; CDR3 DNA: TGTGCCAGCAGAAGGACTAGCGGGATGATCGGAGAGACCCAGTACTTC
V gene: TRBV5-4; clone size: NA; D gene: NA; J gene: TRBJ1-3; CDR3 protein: CASSLGDVNTIYF; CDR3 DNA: TGTGCCAGCAGCTTGGGTGACGTGAACACCATATATTTT
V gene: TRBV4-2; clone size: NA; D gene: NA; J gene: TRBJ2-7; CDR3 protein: CASSQGNTNYEQYF; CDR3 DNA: TGTGCCAGCAGCCAAGGCAACACAAACTACGAGCAGTACTTC
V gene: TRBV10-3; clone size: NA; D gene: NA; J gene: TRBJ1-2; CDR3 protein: CAISESVSGYTF; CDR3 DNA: TGTGCCATCAGTGAGTCAGTCAGCGGCTACACCTTC
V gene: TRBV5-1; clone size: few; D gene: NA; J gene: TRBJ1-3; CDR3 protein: CASSLVSGNENTIYF; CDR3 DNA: TGCGCCAGCAGCTTGGTTTCGGGAAATGAAAACACCATATATTTT
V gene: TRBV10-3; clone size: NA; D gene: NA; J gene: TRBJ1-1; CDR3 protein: CAIRPQGITEAFF; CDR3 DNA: TGTGCCATCAGGCCCCAGGGTATAACTGAAGCTTTCTTT
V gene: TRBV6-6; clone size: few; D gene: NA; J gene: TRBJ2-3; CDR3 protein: CASSSTAGDTQYF; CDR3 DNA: TGTGCCAGCAGCTCGACGGCCGGGGATACGCAGTATTTT
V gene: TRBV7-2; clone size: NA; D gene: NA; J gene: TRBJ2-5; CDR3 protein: CASSLALDQETQYF; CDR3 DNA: TGTGCCAGCAGCTTAGCTCTGGATCAAGAGACCCAGTACTTC
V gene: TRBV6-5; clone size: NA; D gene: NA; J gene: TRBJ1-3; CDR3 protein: CASSYSGVSGNTIYF; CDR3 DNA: TGTGCCAGCAGTTACTCGGGGGTTTCTGGAAACACCATATATTTT
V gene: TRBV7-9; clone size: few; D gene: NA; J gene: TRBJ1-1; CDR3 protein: CASSYSRSEAFF; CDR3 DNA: TGTGCCAGCAGCTACTCCCGATCTGAAGCTTTCTTT
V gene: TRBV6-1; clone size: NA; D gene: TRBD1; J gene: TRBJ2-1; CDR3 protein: CASKSGTGGIDEQFF; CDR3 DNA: TGTGCCAGCAAAAGCGGGACAGGGGGCATTGATGAGCAGTTCTTC
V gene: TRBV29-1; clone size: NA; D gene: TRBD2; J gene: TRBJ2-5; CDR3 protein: CSVEIAGTGETQYF; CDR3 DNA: TGCAGCGTTGAGATAGCGGGAACGGGGGAGACCCAGTACTTC
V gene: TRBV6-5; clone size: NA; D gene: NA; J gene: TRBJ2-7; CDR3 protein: CASSPQGASYEQYF; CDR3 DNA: TGTGCCAGCAGTCCACAAGGAGCCTCCTACGAGCAGTACTTC
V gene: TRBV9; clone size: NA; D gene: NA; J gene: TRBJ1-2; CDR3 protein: CASSVELVAGNYGYTF; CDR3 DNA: TGTGCCAGCAGCGTAGAATTGGTGGCAGGGAACTATGGCTACACCTTC
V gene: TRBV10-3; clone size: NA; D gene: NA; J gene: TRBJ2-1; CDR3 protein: CAISEGGGPIYNEQFF; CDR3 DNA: TGTGCCATCAGTGAAGGTGGGGGCCCTATCTACAATGAGCAGTTCTTC
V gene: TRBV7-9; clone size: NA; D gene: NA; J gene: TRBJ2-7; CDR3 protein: CASSNTGTTYEQYF; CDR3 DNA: TGTGCCAGCAGCAACACCGGGACCACCTACGAGCAGTACTTC
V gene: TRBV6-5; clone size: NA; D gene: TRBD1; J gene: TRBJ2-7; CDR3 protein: CASSPWTGGNEQYF; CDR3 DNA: TGTGCCAGCAGTCCTTGGACAGGGGGCAACGAGCAGTACTTC
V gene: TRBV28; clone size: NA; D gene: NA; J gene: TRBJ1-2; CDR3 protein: CASSSPSRELDGYTF; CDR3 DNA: TGTGCCAGCAGTTCCCCCTCCAGGGAATTGGATGGCTACACCTTC
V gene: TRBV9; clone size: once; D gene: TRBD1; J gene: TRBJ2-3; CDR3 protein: CASSVKGGGQGVTDTQYF; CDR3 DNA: TGTGCCAGCAGCGTAAAGGGTGGGGGACAGGGGGTCACAGATACGCAGTATTTT
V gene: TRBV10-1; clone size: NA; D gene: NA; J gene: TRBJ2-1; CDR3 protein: CASSEGGTEQFF; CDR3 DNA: TGCGCCAGCAGTGAGGGGGGTACTGAGCAGTTCTTC